This T cell receptor beta chain was identified during a study of cytomegalovirus exposure and HLA in healthy donors. Primers: 60 Vbeta forward and 13 Jbeta reverse. Libraries were prepared by immunoSEQ multiplex PCR; TCRdb keeps only in-frame clonotypes and omits some of them. Counted here are roughly 130,000 clones, roughly three fifths occurring once; the ten biggest clones make up approximately 1.7%. V dropped 0 bases and J dropped 2 bases, with 11 bases sitting between them. This CDR3 contains 15 residues. Germline CDR1 reads SGHRS; CDR2 reads YFSETQ. This clone was observed a single time. The receptor comes from a male donor in good health and CMV-seronegative. This sequence joins TRBV5-1 and TRBJ1-1, with D possibly TRBD1 on 5 matching bases. Source material: PBMCs. CDR3 sequence reads: CASSLEDTSNTEAFF. The CDR3 DNA is TGCGCCAGCAGCTTGGAGGACACTTCAAACACTGAAGCTTTCTTT.